This TCR beta chain was identified in a study of regulatory T cells in long-lasting Graves disease. The V end lost 2 bases, the J end lost 3 bases, and 11 bases lay between the germline ends. CDR3 length: 14 amino acids. Study results and limitations: Favored gene segments in persistent disease were TRBV28, TRBJ1-2 and TRBJ2-5. Relative to new patients (roughly 980), persistent patients exhibited greater sharing of public clonotypes (about 2,700).

TCR beta libraries were built with iRepertoire HTBI primers and Arm-PCR of CDR3 regions. The authors' processing: Identification across samples found more than 55 TRBV and 11 to 15 TRBJ segments. TCRdb processed the multiplex PCR reads anew with MiXCR; each CDR3 protein has one entry. These V and J calls rely on TCRdb rather than the paper's analysis. The sample has around 450,000 distinct CDR3 sequences; around 16% are singletons. Time point noted: newly diagnosed GD, antithyroid drugs for less than 3 months. Preparation of the TCR library used RNA extracted from PBMCs. The sample holds many counts of this clonotype. Antigen: not known. These same data were also listed under a study on T cells in Graves' hyperthyroidism and ophthalmopathy.

The source of this sequence is a man aged 35-49 years with Graves disease. The input for sequencing was peripheral blood mononuclear cells (PBMCs), taken at new diagnosis, from a patient treated with antithyroid drugs. The chain recombines TRBV12-3 or TRBV12-4 with TRBJ2-7; perhaps D is TRBD1 or TRBD2 (5 bases each). CDR3 nucleotides: TGTGCCAGCAGTTTACAGGGTGGAGGCTACGAGCAGTACTTC. Amino acid sequence: CASSLQGGGYEQYF.